Listed below are T cell receptor beta chains from one sample, sequenced in a study of technical replicates of blood from several donors. Assay: immunoSEQ multiplex PCR; the TCRdb copy retains only in-frame clones and omits some. Seen here are more than 65,000 clones, 85% to 95% observed once, and the top ten hold 0.35% to 0.45%. Sequences were obtained from T cells isolated from PBMCs. These receptors all stem from a human donor in good health. The conserved cysteine and the conserved F or W are not part of the CDR3 here. Each record gives: J gene, CDR3 length, V gene, CDR3 protein.

J gene: TRBJ2-5; CDR3 length: 12; V gene: TRBV7-8; CDR3 protein: ASSLERFMGTQY
J gene: TRBJ1-5; CDR3 length: 12; V gene: TRBV4-2; CDR3 protein: ASSLALRGQPQH
J gene: TRBJ1-2; CDR3 length: 12; V gene: TRBV6-6; CDR3 protein: ASSPWGVGYGYT
J gene: TRBJ2-7; CDR3 length: 13; V gene: TRBV18; CDR3 protein: ASSPSADSSYEQY
J gene: TRBJ1-1; CDR3 length: 14; V gene: TRBV19; CDR3 protein: ASSIDLEALISEAF
J gene: TRBJ1-1; CDR3 length: 10; V gene: TRBV15; CDR3 protein: ATSRAAREAF
J gene: TRBJ2-1; CDR3 length: 12; V gene: TRBV6-1; CDR3 protein: ASTTSGEYNEQF
J gene: TRBJ2-7; CDR3 length: 14; V gene: TRBV6-6; CDR3 protein: ASSYSRPGQPYEQY
J gene: TRBJ2-7; CDR3 length: 13; V gene: TRBV28; CDR3 protein: ASSLIRDRPYEQY
J gene: TRBJ1-1; CDR3 length: 12; V gene: TRBV19; CDR3 protein: ASRVTGPNTEAF
J gene: TRBJ2-7; CDR3 length: 10; V gene: TRBV6-5; CDR3 protein: ASRNRVYEQY
J gene: TRBJ1-2; CDR3 length: 10; V gene: TRBV7-2; CDR3 protein: ASSSSGLGYT
J gene: TRBJ2-7; CDR3 length: 15; V gene: TRBV28; CDR3 protein: ASSFPPTRLAGHEQY
J gene: TRBJ2-7; CDR3 length: 11; V gene: TRBV25-1; CDR3 protein: ASSRQGFLEQY
J gene: TRBJ2-7; CDR3 length: 13; V gene: TRBV19; CDR3 protein: ASSMRGGLVYEQY
J gene: TRBJ2-1; CDR3 length: 12; V gene: TRBV25-1; CDR3 protein: ASTPSGSYNEQF
J gene: TRBJ2-1; CDR3 length: 14; V gene: TRBV15; CDR3 protein: ATRNPRDRVFNEQF
J gene: TRBJ2-7; CDR3 length: 12; V gene: TRBV28; CDR3 protein: ASSFFMTKSEQY
J gene: TRBJ1-2; CDR3 length: 14; V gene: TRBV19; CDR3 protein: ASSIDLGTGGLSYT
J gene: TRBJ1-4; CDR3 length: 13; V gene: TRBV2; CDR3 protein: ASTEGGRVGEKLF
J gene: TRBJ2-3; CDR3 length: 12; V gene: TRBV7-3; CDR3 protein: ASSPLESTDTQY
J gene: TRBJ2-1; CDR3 length: 12; V gene: TRBV9; CDR3 protein: ASSGSGRDNEQF
J gene: TRBJ2-7; CDR3 length: 13; V gene: TRBV7-2; CDR3 protein: ASRSPGLAIYEQY
J gene: TRBJ2-7; CDR3 length: 13; V gene: TRBV4-1; CDR3 protein: ASSLTGTGTYEQY
J gene: TRBJ1-1; CDR3 length: 12; V gene: TRBV21-1; CDR3 protein: ASSSGPFGTEAF
J gene: TRBJ2-5; CDR3 length: 10; V gene: TRBV5-6; CDR3 protein: ASSLWGGAQY
J gene: TRBJ2-1; CDR3 length: 14; V gene: TRBV19; CDR3 protein: ASSRGLAGLNNEQF
J gene: TRBJ2-1; CDR3 length: 14; V gene: TRBV5-1; CDR3 protein: ASSQVEGTDANEQF
J gene: TRBJ2-7; CDR3 length: 12; V gene: TRBV27; CDR3 protein: ASSLSGDSYEQY
J gene: TRBJ1-1; CDR3 length: 11; V gene: TRBV30; CDR3 protein: AWGQGGRTEAF
J gene: TRBJ2-4; CDR3 length: 12; V gene: TRBV29-1; CDR3 protein: SVGGLAGENIQY
J gene: TRBJ2-1; CDR3 length: 15; V gene: TRBV30; CDR3 protein: AWSGQTRQGGLDVQF
J gene: TRBJ2-7; CDR3 length: 11; V gene: TRBV18; CDR3 protein: ASSPGPGYEQY
J gene: TRBJ2-7; CDR3 length: 14; V gene: TRBV19; CDR3 protein: ASSIGQTFYSYEQY
J gene: TRBJ2-7; CDR3 length: 12; V gene: TRBV9; CDR3 protein: ASSGGLAGYEQY
J gene: TRBJ1-3; CDR3 length: 14; V gene: TRBV19; CDR3 protein: ASSIAGGSTGNTIY
J gene: TRBJ1-5; CDR3 length: 11; V gene: TRBV28; CDR3 protein: ASSLGEGQPQH
J gene: TRBJ1-1; CDR3 length: 12; V gene: TRBV4-3; CDR3 protein: ASSQDPGVGEAF
J gene: TRBJ2-7; CDR3 length: 12; V gene: TRBV7-3; CDR3 protein: ASSLSGSTYEQY
J gene: TRBJ2-3; CDR3 length: 12; V gene: TRBV10-3; CDR3 protein: AISESGSTDTQY
J gene: TRBJ2-4; CDR3 length: 14; V gene: TRBV27; CDR3 protein: ASSSSPSWAKNIQY
J gene: TRBJ2-1; CDR3 length: 10; V gene: TRBV19; CDR3 protein: ASSISAREQF
J gene: TRBJ1-4; CDR3 length: 15; V gene: TRBV27; CDR3 protein: ASSLIWAGGTNEKLF
J gene: TRBJ1-1; CDR3 length: 13; V gene: TRBV11-3; CDR3 protein: ASSLSSQVNTEAF
J gene: TRBJ2-3; CDR3 length: 13; V gene: TRBV7-2; CDR3 protein: ASSQGTSGADTQY
J gene: TRBJ1-4; CDR3 length: 11; V gene: TRBV25-1; CDR3 protein: ASSVAGGRKLF
J gene: TRBJ2-5; CDR3 length: 14; V gene: TRBV27; CDR3 protein: ASSPNQGASGETQY
J gene: TRBJ1-3; CDR3 length: 10; V gene: TRBV25-1; CDR3 protein: ASGTGGNTIY
J gene: TRBJ2-5; CDR3 length: 12; V gene: TRBV5-6; CDR3 protein: ASSLNRGEETQY
J gene: TRBJ2-2; CDR3 length: 12; V gene: TRBV30; CDR3 protein: AWTQGLGTGELF
J gene: TRBJ2-6; CDR3 length: 17; V gene: TRBV28; CDR3 protein: ASSSGTGDHLMGANVLT
J gene: TRBJ1-2; CDR3 length: 13; V gene: TRBV30; CDR3 protein: AWSVAGVLDYGYT
J gene: TRBJ2-7; CDR3 length: 14; V gene: TRBV15; CDR3 protein: ATSRDVTLSSYEQY
J gene: TRBJ2-2; CDR3 length: 17; V gene: TRBV7-3; CDR3 protein: ASSSLRLAGGLNTGELF
J gene: TRBJ2-1; CDR3 length: 14; V gene: TRBV5-6; CDR3 protein: ASSLAWLRERNEQF
J gene: TRBJ2-2; CDR3 length: 14; V gene: TRBV6-1; CDR3 protein: ASSVVASGRNGELF
J gene: TRBJ2-1; CDR3 length: 12; V gene: TRBV7-2; CDR3 protein: ASGGLAAYNEQF
J gene: TRBJ2-2; CDR3 length: 13; V gene: TRBV19; CDR3 protein: ASKFGTSWTGELF
J gene: TRBJ2-4; CDR3 length: 15; V gene: TRBV10-3; CDR3 protein: AISESFREKAKNIQY
J gene: TRBJ1-2; CDR3 length: 15; V gene: TRBV30; CDR3 protein: AWSRIHPGSINYGYT